Listed here are 29 T cell receptor beta chains from one sample, sequenced in a study of cytomegalovirus exposure and HLA in healthy donors. Amplification used 60 Vbeta primers and 13 Jbeta primers. Profiled with immunoSEQ multiplex PCR; TCRdb holds only in-frame clones, not every one. The sample lists roughly 130,000 clones, roughly 82% occurring once. The sequenced material came from PBMCs. The origin of the receptors is a male donor in good health and CMV-seropositive.

This clone showed up just a few times. The gene calls are TRBV7-3 and TRBJ2-3; TRBD2 aligns across 7 bases. The CDR3 contains 15 residues. With 5 bases clipped from V and 4 bases from J, the junction kept 9 bases outside the gene matches. The germline CDR1 and CDR2 sequences are SGHTA and FQGTGA. The CDR3 DNA is TGTGCCAGCAGCCCCAACGGGGCGGGAGCAGATACGCAGTATTTT. Residues: CASSPNGAGADTQYF.

Written as DNA, the CDR3 is TGTGCCAGCAGTTACGGGGCAGATAGCAATCAGCCCCAGCATTTT. Translated: CASSYGADSNQPQHF. The chain couples TRBV6-5 to TRBJ1-5, with D perhaps TRBD1 (5 bases). Germline V gene data show CDR1 as MNHEY and CDR2 as SVGAGI. CDR3 length: 15 amino acids. Trimming stripped 2 bases from V and 0 bases from J, with 8 bases between.

This rearrangement joins TRBV7-9 to TRBJ2-7; D is perhaps TRBD1 (6 bases). The germline CDR1 and CDR2 sequences are SEHNR and FQNEAQ (reference sequence). This CDR3 is 18 amino acids long. Trimming took off 0 bases at V and 3 bases at J, with 21 bases between the two ends. CDR3: CASSLAGSLFEGDYEQYF. The CDR3 DNA sequence: TGTGCCAGCAGCTTAGCAGGCTCCCTCTTTGAGGGGGACTACGAGCAGTACTTC.

V is TRBV6-6 and J is TRBJ2-7; 8 nucleotides match TRBD1. Germline CDR1 and CDR2: MNHNY and SVGAGI (reference sequence). CDR3 length: 14 amino acids. V lost 6 bases and J lost 4; bases outside the gene matches: 8. The CDR3, as DNA: TGTGCCAGCAGCTCCGACAGGGGATTGTACGAGCAGTACTTC. Its translation is CASSSDRGLYEQYF.

The chain links TRBV5-1 to TRBJ2-1; 9 bases fit TRBD1. The CDR3 spans 15 residues. V shed 2 bases and J 7 bases; nucleotides not matched to a gene: 7. Germline loops: CDR1 SGHRS, CDR2 YFSETQ. The CDR3 loop is CASSFEQGAGNEQFF. CDR3 DNA sequence: TGCGCCAGCAGCTTCGAACAGGGGGCAGGGAATGAGCAGTTCTTC.

The chain has TRBV28 and TRBJ2-5; D unresolved. Germline CDR1 and CDR2: MDHEN and SYDVKM. This CDR3 spans 14 amino acids. V lost 7 bases to trimming and J lost 3 bases, with 15 bases between them. This CDR3 is CASKLIPEEETQYF. CDR3 bases: TGTGCCAGCAAACTAATACCAGAAGAAGAGACCCAGTACTTC.

The J gene is TRBJ2-7, the V gene TRBV27, with a weak D call TRBD1 (6 bases). This CDR3 has 16 amino acids. Germline V gives CDR1 MNHEY, CDR2 SMNVEV (reference sequence). V gave up 0 bases and J gave up 5 bases, with 17 bases separating them. The CDR3 protein is CASSLSSATGRHEQYF. The CDR3 bases are TGTGCCAGCAGTTTATCGTCGGCCACAGGGCGGCACGAGCAGTACTTC.

This sequence joins TRBV30 and TRBJ2-1, with a tentative D call TRBD2 (5 bases). In germline, CDR1 is GTSNPN, CDR2 SVGIG (reference sequence). The CDR3 length is 13 residues. Trimming cost V 3 bases and J 9 bases, with 15 bases left between them. The CDR3 loop reads CAWSSSLVREQFF. As DNA, the CDR3 is TGTGCCTGGAGCAGCTCACTAGTACGTGAGCAGTTCTTC. The full variable domain, completed using reference TRBV30 and TRBJ2-1, is SQTIHQWPATLVQPVGSPLSLECTVEGTSNPNLYWYRQAAGRGLQLLFYSVGIGQISSEVPQNLSASRPQDRQFILSSKKLLLSDSGFYLCAWSSSLVREQFFGPGTRLTVL.

The chain combines TRBV11-2 with TRBJ2-1; 8 bases agree with TRBD2. This CDR3 has 15 residues. Germline V CDR1 and CDR2: SGHAT, FQNNGV. V was clipped by 6 bases and J by 5 bases; unmatched bases: 9. CDR3 DNA: TGTGCCAGCAGTAAAGGACTAGCTGCCGACAATGAGCAGTTCTTC. It specifies CASSKGLAADNEQFF.

The chain employs TRBV28 and TRBJ2-2; TRBD1 might be the D (6 bases). This CDR3 is 15 amino acids long. The V end was cut by 7 bases, the J end by 3 bases, with 15 bases between. Per the germline V gene, CDR1 is MDHEN and CDR2 is SYDVKM. CDR3 loop: CASTSGAVDTGELFF. DNA of the CDR3: TGTGCCAGCACCTCAGGGGCAGTCGACACCGGGGAGCTGTTTTTT.

The J gene is TRBJ2-2, the V gene TRBV11-3; 11 bases fit TRBD2. Germline values: CDR1 SGHNT, CDR2 YENEEA. Trimming cost V 0 bases and J 3 bases; bases outside gene matches: 6. This CDR3 is built from 18 residues. In nucleotides, the CDR3 is TGTGCCAGCAGCTTAGAGGTAGCGGGAGGGCCAGACACCGGGGAGCTGTTTTTT. This translates into CASSLEVAGGPDTGELFF.

The V and J genes are TRBV13 and TRBJ2-5, with TRBD1 identical over 11 bases. Looked up from germline, CDR1 is PRHDT and CDR2 is FYEKMQ (reference sequence). CDR3 length: 14 amino acids. The V segment lost 5 bases and the J segment 5 bases; nucleotides outside the gene matches: 4. Here the CDR3 DNA reads TGTGCCAGCAGCCTTGGGGACAGGGGGGAGACCCAGTACTTC. It is translated as CASSLGDRGETQYF.

The chain uses TRBV28 and TRBJ2-3; 12 bases fit TRBD1. V shed 8 bases and J 4 bases; nucleotides not matched to a gene: 4. Germline V gene data show CDR1 as MDHEN and CDR2 as SYDVKM. CDR3 length equals 14 residues. This CDR3 is CASAGQGAADTQYF. CDR3 nucleotide sequence: TGTGCCAGCGCGGGACAGGGGGCTGCAGATACGCAGTATTTT.

The chain is built from TRBV7-3 and TRBJ2-2; D might be TRBD1 (6 bases). CDR3 length equals 15 residues. V was clipped by 5 bases and J by 6 bases, with 16 bases between them. Germline V CDR1 and CDR2: SGHTA, FQGTGA. The CDR3 region is CASSGGGLAPGELFF. In DNA, the CDR3 is TGTGCCAGCAGCGGGGGCGGGCTAGCCCCCGGGGAGCTGTTTTTT.

The V and J genes are TRBV6-5 and TRBJ2-5; 7 bases map to TRBD1. J lost 1 base, V lost 6 bases, and 5 bases had no gene match. CDR3 length equals 14 residues. Germline loops: CDR1 MNHEY, CDR2 SVGAGI. This CDR3 is CASRPGTAQETQYF. The CDR3 DNA reads as TGTGCCAGCAGACCCGGGACAGCCCAAGAGACCCAGTACTTC.

The gene calls are TRBV7-2 and TRBJ2-7, with D perhaps matching TRBD2 (5 bases). CDR1 SGHTA and CDR2 FQGNSA come from the germline V gene. V lost 4 bases to trimming and J lost 9 bases, with 13 bases between them. This CDR3 contains 12 residues. CDR3 sequence reads: CASSWTPEGQYF. CDR3 bases: TGTGCCAGCAGCTGGACCCCCGAGGGGCAGTACTTC.

The chain joins TRBV6-5 to TRBJ1-5; TRBD1 aligns across 8 bases. Trimming took 6 bases from V and 6 from J; bases not matched to a gene: 10. This CDR3 contains 15 residues. CDR1 is MNHEY, CDR2 SVGAGI, per germline. The CDR3 bases are TGTGCCAGCAGCCGAGGACAGGGCGAAATTCAGCCCCAGCATTTT. It translates to CASSRGQGEIQPQHF.

The V and J genes are TRBV5-6 and TRBJ2-1; perhaps TRBD1 as D (6 bases). The CDR3 sequence is 16 residues long. V shed 7 bases and J shed 0 bases, with 17 bases lying between them. Germline values: CDR1 SGHDT, CDR2 YYEEEE. For the CDR3, the DNA is TGTGCCAGCCATTACCAAGGACAGAGCTCCTACAATGAGCAGTTCTTC. It is translated as CASHYQGQSSYNEQFF.

The chain joins TRBV23-1 to TRBJ2-4, with a tentative D call TRBD2 (5 bases). TRBV23-1 is filed as an ORF, its function uncertain. The germline V and J ends were trimmed by 3 bases and 9 bases, with 15 bases remaining between them. The length of the CDR3 is 14 residues. As DNA, the CDR3 is TGCGCCAGCAGTCATGGCCCAGCGGTCGTCATTCAGTACTTC. Amino acids: CASSHGPAVVIQYF.

The chain uses TRBV18 and TRBJ2-3; no clear D gene. V was cut by 3 bases and J by 4 bases, with 17 bases left in between. The germline V gene has CDR1 KGHSH and CDR2 LQKENI. CDR3 length: 16 residues. Written as DNA, the CDR3 is TGTGCCAGCTCACCTCTTCGGTCTCCCTCCGCAGATACGCAGTATTTT. Translating it yields CASSPLRSPSADTQYF.

The genes are TRBV11-3 and TRBJ2-1, with a weak D call TRBD2 (5 bases). The V and J ends lost 1 base and 0 bases respectively, with 7 bases between them. This CDR3 contains 15 residues. CDR1 SGHNT and CDR2 YENEEA come from the germline V gene. CDR3 sequence reads: CASSLAGNSYNEQFF. CDR3 bases: TGTGCCAGCAGCTTAGCGGGAAACTCCTACAATGAGCAGTTCTTC.

The chain employs TRBV10-3 and TRBJ1-3; TRBD1 matches 10 bases. The CDR3 covers 13 residues. Germline trimming cut 10 bases from V and 4 bases from J; bases unmatched to any gene: 4. CDR1 and CDR2 (germline): ENHRY, SYGVKD. In DNA form, the CDR3 reads TGTGCCACCGGGACAGGGGAAGGAAACACCATATATTTT. It encodes CATGTGEGNTIYF.

Here the CDR3 DNA reads TGTGCCAGCAGTTCCGGGACAGGGGGCCCCCAGTACTTC. Translation gives CASSSGTGGPQYF. The chain combines TRBV2 with TRBJ2-5, with 12 bases aligning to TRBD1. This CDR3 has 13 residues. CDR1 and CDR2 from the germline V gene are SNHLY and FYNNEI. Trimming removed 5 bases from V and 9 bases from J; junction bases left unmatched: 4.

V is TRBV7-9 and J is TRBJ1-1; 9 nucleotides align to TRBD1. The trim removed 10 bases at V and 0 bases at J, leaving 6 bases unmatched. Germline-derived CDR1 and CDR2 are SEHNR and FQNEAQ (reference sequence). This CDR3 contains 14 residues. CDR3 sequence reads: CATIQGAMNTEAFF. CDR3 sequence (DNA): TGTGCCACCATACAGGGGGCGATGAACACTGAAGCTTTCTTT.

CDR3 region: CASNRVTYGYTF. For the CDR3, the DNA is TGTGCCAGCAACAGGGTTACCTATGGCTACACCTTC. The chain recombines TRBV5-8 with TRBJ1-2; D may be TRBD1 (6 bases). Germline V CDR1 and CDR2: SGHTS, YDEGEE. This CDR3 is 12 amino acids long. V was trimmed by 6 bases and J by 4 bases, leaving 10 bases between them.

On this clone: Sequence at one end of the junction differs from germline and may be a read error. This rearrangement joins TRBV20-1 to TRBJ1-3, with TRBD1 as a possible D gene (5 bases). Per the germline V gene, CDR1 is DFQATT and CDR2 is SNEGSKA (reference sequence). This CDR3 has 11 residues. This chain's CDR3 is CSATTGTTIYF. As DNA, the CDR3 is TGCAGTGCCACCACAGGAACCACCATATATTTT.

The V gene is TRBV18, the J gene TRBJ1-3; D gene ambiguous. The germline V gene encodes CDR1 KGHSH and CDR2 LQKENI. Trimming stripped 1 base from V and 3 bases from J, with 22 bases between. The CDR3 totals 19 residues. CDR3 region: CASSPQLLLSPGSGNTIYF. The CDR3 DNA is TGTGCCAGCTCACCACAATTACTGCTTAGCCCTGGAAGTGGAAACACCATATATTTT.

This chain connects TRBV7-9 to TRBJ1-2; D call uncertain. V was pared by 5 bases and J by 7 bases, with 14 bases between. Germline V gives CDR1 SEHNR, CDR2 FQNEAQ (reference sequence). CDR3 length equals 13 residues. CDR3 bases: TGTGCCAGCAGCCCTGAGCCCCTGCCTGGCTACACCTTC. Translation gives CASSPEPLPGYTF.

The V gene is TRBV2, the J gene TRBJ1-3; the D gene is possibly TRBD1 (5 bases). The V gene's germline CDR1 is SNHLY and CDR2 FYNNEI. The CDR3 has 14 amino acids. V lost 4 bases to trimming and J lost 4 bases, with 11 bases between them. The chain's CDR3 is CASSGGGSGNTIYF. The CDR3 DNA reads as TGTGCCAGCAGTGGCGGGGGTTCCGGAAACACCATATATTTT.